This T cell receptor (beta chain) was identified during a study of T cells in localized non-small cell lung cancer. Study results and limitations: Adjacent lung exhibited a median of about 56 among the 100 most abundant tumor clones. Sequencing was limited to one tumor region, leaving the possibility of heterogeneity open. Longer survival (overall) was linked to higher T cell density in blood. Adjacent uninvolved lung tissue had the highest T cell clonality, exceeding tumor.

Here immunoSEQ multiplex PCR was the method, and the copy in TCRdb shows in-frame clones only, minus some. In the table there are roughly 34,000 clones, roughly nine tenths of which are singletons. Turning to this clone: The antigen is undetermined.

CDR1 is SGHAT and CDR2 is FQDESV in the germline V gene (reference sequence). The CDR3 is 14 amino acids. Trimming left V 7 bases short and J 4 bases short, with 16 bases between. V and J are TRBV11-1 and TRBJ1-1, with D unresolved. The receptor's source is a man between 40 and 70 years old with stage III lung adenocarcinoma. Specimen: peripheral blood mononuclear cells, collected before any cancer treatment. CDR3 residues: CASTFGRERTEAFF. CDR3 bases: TGTGCCAGCACCTTCGGGCGGGAGCGCACTGAAGCTTTCTTT.